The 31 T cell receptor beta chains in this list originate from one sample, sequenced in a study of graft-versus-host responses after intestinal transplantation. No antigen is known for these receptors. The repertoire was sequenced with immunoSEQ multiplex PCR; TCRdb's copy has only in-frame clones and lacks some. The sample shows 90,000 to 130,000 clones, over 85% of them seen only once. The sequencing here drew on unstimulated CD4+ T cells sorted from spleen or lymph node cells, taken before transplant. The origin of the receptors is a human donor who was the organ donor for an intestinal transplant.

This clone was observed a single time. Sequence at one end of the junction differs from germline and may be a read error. The DNA of the CDR3 is TGTGCCAGCAGCTTAGTTTCGGTAGCGGGAGCTTCCCTCTTC. It yields the protein CASSLVSVAGASLF. The chain combines TRBV11-2 with TRBJ2-7; 9 bases fit TRBD2. The germline gives CDR1 SGHAT, CDR2 FQNNGV. CDR3 length: 14 residues.

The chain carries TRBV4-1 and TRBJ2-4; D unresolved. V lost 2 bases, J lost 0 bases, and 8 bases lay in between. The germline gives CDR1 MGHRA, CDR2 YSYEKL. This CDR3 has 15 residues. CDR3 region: CASSQFYLAKNIQYF. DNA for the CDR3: TGCGCCAGCAGCCAATTTTATCTAGCCAAAAACATTCAGTACTTC.

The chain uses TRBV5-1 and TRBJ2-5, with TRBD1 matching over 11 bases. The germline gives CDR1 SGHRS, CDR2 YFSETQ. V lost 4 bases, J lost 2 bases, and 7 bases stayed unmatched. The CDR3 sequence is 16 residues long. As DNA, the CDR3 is TGCGCCAGCAGCGGGAGGACAGGGGGCCTTCAAGAGACCCAGTACTTC. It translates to CASSGRTGGLQETQYF.

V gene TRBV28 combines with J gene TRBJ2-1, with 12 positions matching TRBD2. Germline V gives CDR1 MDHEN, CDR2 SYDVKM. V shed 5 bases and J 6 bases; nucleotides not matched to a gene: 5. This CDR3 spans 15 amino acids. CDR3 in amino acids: CASSIGLAGSNEQFF. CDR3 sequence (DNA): TGTGCCAGCAGTATCGGACTAGCGGGGAGCAATGAGCAGTTCTTC.

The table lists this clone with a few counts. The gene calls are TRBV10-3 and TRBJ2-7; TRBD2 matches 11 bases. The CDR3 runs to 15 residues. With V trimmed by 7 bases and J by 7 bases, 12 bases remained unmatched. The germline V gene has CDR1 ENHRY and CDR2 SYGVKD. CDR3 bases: TGTGCCATCACCCCGGGACTAGCGGCAGGGCGGGAGCAGTACTTC. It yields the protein CAITPGLAAGREQYF.

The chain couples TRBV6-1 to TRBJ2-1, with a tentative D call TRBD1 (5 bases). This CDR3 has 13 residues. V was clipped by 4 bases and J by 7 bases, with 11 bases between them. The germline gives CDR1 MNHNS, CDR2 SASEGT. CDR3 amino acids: CASSGLNRNEQFF. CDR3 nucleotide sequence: TGTGCCAGCAGTGGACTTAACAGGAATGAGCAGTTCTTC.

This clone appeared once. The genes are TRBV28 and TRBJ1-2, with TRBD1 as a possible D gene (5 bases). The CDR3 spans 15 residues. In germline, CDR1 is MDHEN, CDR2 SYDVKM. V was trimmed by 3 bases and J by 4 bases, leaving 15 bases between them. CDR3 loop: CASSFPGPSSYGYTF. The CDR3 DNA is TGTGCCAGCAGTTTTCCAGGGCCATCTTCCTATGGCTACACCTTC.

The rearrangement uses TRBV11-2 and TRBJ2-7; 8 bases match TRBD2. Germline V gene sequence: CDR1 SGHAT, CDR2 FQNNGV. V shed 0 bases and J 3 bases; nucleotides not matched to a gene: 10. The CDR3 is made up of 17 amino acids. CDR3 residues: CASSLDRTSGKLYEQYF. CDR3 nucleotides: TGTGCCAGCAGCTTAGATCGAACTAGCGGAAAGCTCTACGAGCAGTACTTC.

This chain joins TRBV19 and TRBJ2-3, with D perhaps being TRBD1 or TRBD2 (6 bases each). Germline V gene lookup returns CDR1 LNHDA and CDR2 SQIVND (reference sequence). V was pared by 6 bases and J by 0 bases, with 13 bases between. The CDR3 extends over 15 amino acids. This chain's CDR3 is CASSLGGTSTDTQYF. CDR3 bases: TGTGCCAGTAGCCTAGGGGGGACTAGCACAGATACGCAGTATTTT.

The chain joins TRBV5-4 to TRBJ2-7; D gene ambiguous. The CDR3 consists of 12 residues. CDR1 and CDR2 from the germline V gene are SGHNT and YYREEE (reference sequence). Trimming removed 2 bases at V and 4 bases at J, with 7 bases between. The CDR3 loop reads CASSFGQYEQYF. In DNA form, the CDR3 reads TGTGCCAGCAGCTTTGGCCAATACGAGCAGTACTTC.

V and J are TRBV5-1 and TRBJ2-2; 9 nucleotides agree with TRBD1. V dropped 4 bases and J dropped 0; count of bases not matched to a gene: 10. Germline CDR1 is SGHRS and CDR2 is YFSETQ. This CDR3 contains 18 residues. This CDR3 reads CASSHRGPSGSNTGELFF. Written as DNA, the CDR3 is TGCGCCAGCAGCCACAGGGGGCCTAGCGGATCGAACACCGGGGAGCTGTTTTTT.

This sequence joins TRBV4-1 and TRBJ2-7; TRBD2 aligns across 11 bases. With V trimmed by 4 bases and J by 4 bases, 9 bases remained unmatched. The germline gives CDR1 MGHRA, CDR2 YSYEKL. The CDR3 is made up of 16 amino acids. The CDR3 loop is CASSPPSGRPRYEQYF. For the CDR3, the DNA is TGCGCCAGCAGCCCCCCTAGCGGGAGGCCCCGTTACGAGCAGTACTTC.

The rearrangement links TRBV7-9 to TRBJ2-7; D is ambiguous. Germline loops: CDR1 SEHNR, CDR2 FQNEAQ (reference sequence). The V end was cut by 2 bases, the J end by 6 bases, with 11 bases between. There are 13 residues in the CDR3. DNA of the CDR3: TGTGCCAGCAGCTTAACCGAGACGACCGAGCAGTACTTC. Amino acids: CASSLTETTEQYF.

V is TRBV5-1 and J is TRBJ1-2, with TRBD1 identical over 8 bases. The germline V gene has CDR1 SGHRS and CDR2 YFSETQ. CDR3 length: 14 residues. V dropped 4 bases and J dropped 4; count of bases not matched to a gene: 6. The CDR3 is CASSPTTGAYGYTF. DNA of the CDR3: TGCGCCAGCAGCCCGACGACAGGGGCCTATGGCTACACCTTC.

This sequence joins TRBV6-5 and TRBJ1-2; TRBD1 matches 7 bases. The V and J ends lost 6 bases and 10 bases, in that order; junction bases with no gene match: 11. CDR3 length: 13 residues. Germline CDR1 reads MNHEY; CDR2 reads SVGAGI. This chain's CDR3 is CASRGTATMDYTF. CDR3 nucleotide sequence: TGTGCCAGCAGAGGGACAGCCACTATGGACTACACCTTC.

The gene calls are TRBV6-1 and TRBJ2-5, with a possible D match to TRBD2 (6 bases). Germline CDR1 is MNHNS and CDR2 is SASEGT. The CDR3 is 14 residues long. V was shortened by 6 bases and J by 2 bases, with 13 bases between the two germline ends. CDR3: CASRRLGTQETQYF. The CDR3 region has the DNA TGTGCCAGCAGGAGACTAGGCACTCAAGAGACCCAGTACTTC.

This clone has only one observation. This chain's CDR3 is CTSRGHVNTEAFF. CDR3 nucleotides: TGCACCAGCCGGGGACACGTGAACACTGAAGCTTTCTTT. This chain joins TRBV1 and TRBJ1-1; TRBD1 reflects the table's D call only, with no check against the DNA. TRBV1 is shown as a pseudogene. CDR3 size: 13 residues.

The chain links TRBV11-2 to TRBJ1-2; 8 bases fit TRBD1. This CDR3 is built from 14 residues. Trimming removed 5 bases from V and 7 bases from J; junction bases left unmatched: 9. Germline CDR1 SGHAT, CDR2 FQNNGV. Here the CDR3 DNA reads TGTGCCAGCAGCATAAACAGGGGGGAAAGTGGCTACACCTTC. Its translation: CASSINRGESGYTF.

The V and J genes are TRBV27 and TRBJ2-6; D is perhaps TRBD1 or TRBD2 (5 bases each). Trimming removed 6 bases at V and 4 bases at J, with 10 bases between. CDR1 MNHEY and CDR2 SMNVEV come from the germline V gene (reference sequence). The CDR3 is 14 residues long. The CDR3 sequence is CASRRDVGANVLTF. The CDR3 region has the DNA TGTGCCAGCAGACGGGACGTAGGGGCCAACGTCCTGACTTTC.

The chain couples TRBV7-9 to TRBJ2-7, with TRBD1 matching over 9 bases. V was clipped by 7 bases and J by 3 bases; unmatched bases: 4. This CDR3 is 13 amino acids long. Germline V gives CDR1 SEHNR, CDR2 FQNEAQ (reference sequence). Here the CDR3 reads CASIKGQGYEQYF. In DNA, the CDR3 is TGTGCCAGCATCAAGGGACAGGGCTACGAGCAGTACTTC.

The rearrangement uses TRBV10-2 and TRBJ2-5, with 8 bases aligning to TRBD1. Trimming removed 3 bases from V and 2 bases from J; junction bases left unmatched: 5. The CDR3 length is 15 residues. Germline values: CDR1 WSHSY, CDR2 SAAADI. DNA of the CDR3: TGCGCCAGCAGTGATCGAAGGGACAGGCAAGAGACCCAGTACTTC. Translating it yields CASSDRRDRQETQYF.

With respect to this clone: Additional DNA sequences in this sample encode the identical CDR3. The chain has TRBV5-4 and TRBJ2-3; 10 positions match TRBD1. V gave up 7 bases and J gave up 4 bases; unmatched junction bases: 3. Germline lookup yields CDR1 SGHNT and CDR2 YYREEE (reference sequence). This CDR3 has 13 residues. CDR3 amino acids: CASHGQGADTQYF. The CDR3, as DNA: TGTGCCAGCCACGGACAGGGGGCAGATACGCAGTATTTT.

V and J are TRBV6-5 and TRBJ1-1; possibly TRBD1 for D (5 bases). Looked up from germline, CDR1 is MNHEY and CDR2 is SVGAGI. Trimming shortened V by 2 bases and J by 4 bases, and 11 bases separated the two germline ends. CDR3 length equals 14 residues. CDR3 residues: CASSYQGGATEAFF. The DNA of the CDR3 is TGTGCCAGCAGTTACCAGGGCGGGGCCACTGAAGCTTTCTTT.

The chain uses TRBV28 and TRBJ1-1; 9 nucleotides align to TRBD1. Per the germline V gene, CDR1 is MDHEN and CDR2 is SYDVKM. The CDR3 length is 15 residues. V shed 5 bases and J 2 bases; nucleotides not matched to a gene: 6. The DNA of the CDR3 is TGTGCCAGCAGTACCCAGGACAGGGGTAACACTGAAGCTTTCTTT. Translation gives CASSTQDRGNTEAFF.

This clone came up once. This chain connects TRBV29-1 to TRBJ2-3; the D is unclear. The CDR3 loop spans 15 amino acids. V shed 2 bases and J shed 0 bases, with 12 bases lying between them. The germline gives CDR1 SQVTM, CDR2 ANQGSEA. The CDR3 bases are TGCAGCGTTGAAAGTGGTCTAGTCAGCACAGATACGCAGTATTTT. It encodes CSVESGLVSTDTQYF.

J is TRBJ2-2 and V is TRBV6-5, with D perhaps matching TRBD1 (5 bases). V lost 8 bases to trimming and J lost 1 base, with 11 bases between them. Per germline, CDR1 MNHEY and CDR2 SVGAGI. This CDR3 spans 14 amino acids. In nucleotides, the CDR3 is TGTGCCAGCGGCCGAACAGGGAACACCGGGGAGCTGTTTTTT. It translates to CASGRTGNTGELFF.

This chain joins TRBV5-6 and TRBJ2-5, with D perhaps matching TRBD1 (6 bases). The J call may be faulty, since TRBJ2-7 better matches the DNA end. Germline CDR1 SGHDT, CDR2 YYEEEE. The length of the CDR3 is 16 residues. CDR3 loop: CASSFLQGIVSYEQYF. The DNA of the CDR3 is TGTGCCAGCAGCTTCCTACAGGGTATCGTATCCTACGAGCAGTACTTC.

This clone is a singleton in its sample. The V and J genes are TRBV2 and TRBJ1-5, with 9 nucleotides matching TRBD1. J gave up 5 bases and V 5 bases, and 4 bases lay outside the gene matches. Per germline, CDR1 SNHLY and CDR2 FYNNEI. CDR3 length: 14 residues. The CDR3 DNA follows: TGTGCCAGCAGTCTGGACAGGGGAGATCAGCCCCAGCATTTT. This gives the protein CASSLDRGDQPQHF.

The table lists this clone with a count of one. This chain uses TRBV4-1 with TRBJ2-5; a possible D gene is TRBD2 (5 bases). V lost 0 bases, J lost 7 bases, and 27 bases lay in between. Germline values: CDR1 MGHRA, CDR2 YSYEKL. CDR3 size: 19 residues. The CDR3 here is CASSQDITLSGRTAGTQYF. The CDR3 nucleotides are TGCGCCAGCAGCCAAGATATCACCCTCTCGGGCAGGACGGCGGGGACCCAGTACTTC.

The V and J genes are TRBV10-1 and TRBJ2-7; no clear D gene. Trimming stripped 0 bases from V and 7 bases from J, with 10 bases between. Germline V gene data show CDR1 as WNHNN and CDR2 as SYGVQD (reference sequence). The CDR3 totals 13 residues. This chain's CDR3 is CASSESMADEQYF. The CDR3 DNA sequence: TGCGCCAGCAGTGAGTCGATGGCGGATGAGCAGTACTTC.

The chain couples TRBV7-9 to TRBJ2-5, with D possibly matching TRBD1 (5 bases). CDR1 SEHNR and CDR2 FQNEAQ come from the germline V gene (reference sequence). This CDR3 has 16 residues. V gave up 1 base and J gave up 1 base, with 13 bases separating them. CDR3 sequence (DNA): TGTGCCAGCAGCTTAGGGGGCTTCCGATTCCAAGAGACCCAGTACTTC. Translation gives CASSLGGFRFQETQYF.